This T cell receptor (beta chain) was sequenced during a study of siplizumab effects on memory and regulatory T cells. Study observations and caveats: Naive T cells seemed more diverse than memory cells; they also seemed major alloresponse contributors. Reactions containing siplizumab showed mappable alloreactive CD4+ clones averaging approximately 73% Treg-derived, versus about 28% in controls. There were only a minor fraction of alloreactive clones that mapped to unstimulated subsets. Roughly 80-97% of proliferating CD4+ or CD8+ clones lacked an assignable naive or memory phenotype.

With respect to this clone: Antigen unknown.

Clones were sequenced by immunoSEQ multiplex PCR, and TCRdb holds only the in-frame ones, with some missing. The table lists some 100,000 clones, under 95% of them singletons. Trimming took off 7 bases at V and 1 base at J, with 10 bases between the two ends. CDR3 size: 13 residues. CDR1 is MNHEY and CDR2 is SVGAGI in the germline V gene. Material: CD8+ T cells sorted from blood. The clonotype comes from a human donor in good health. The chain uses TRBV6-5 and TRBJ1-1; D not resolved. The CDR3 loop is CASTLSPNTEAFF. CDR3 DNA: TGTGCCAGCACCCTAAGCCCGAACACTGAAGCTTTCTTT.